This paragraph reports one T cell receptor (beta chain). Its target is not known. Next came a second PCR, run for about 6 to 11 cycles, which used a sample-barcoded 5' primer along with a J-beta primer mix. TCRdb ran MiXCR on the 5' RACE reads and lists one entry per CDR3 protein. The top ten hold approximately 3.3% of the sample, which has about 510,000 distinct CDR3 sequences, about 29% seen once. This sample is drawn from a study of blood T cells in healthy people across ages. Study outcomes and limitations: Greater diversity and more naive CD4+ cells were seen in long-lived donors than in aged donors.

Per-sample PBMC isolation yielded at least 6.5 million cells. Each sample provided at least 5.5 micrograms of extracted total RNA. Trimming removed 4 bases at V and 7 bases at J, with 22 bases between. There are 17 residues in the CDR3. These records were also assigned to another study, of T cells of mothers and their children.

The V call is TRBV12-3 or TRBV12-4, the J call TRBJ2-2; either TRBD1 or TRBD2 may supply D (5 bases each). The clonotype comes from a boy younger than 10 in good health. What was sequenced was blood. The CDR3 loop reads CASSSHRDGQAFGELFF. The CDR3 coding sequence is TGTGCCAGCAGTTCTCACCGGGACGGCCAAGCGTTCGGGGAGCTGTTTTTT.